This T cell receptor beta chain was obtained from a study of T cells in Graves' hyperthyroidism and ophthalmopathy. This clonotype was detected ten times or more. Its specificity is unknown. The investigators amplified TCR beta CDR3 regions from RNA transcripts. HTBI primers were employed in a first-round RT-PCR of the TCR CDR3. TCRdb used MiXCR to reprocess the multiplex PCR reads, holding one entry per CDR3 protein. The sample lists 300,000 to 500,000 distinct CDR3 sequences; about 15% were seen once. This CDR3 region has 13 residues. Trimming cost V 3 bases and J 12 bases, with 17 bases left between them. Germline CDR1 LGHDT, CDR2 YNNKEL (reference sequence). Study observations and caveats: Also found in blood were most expanded thyroid clonotypes above 0.001.

Newly diagnosed hyperthyroidism, duration under 2 months, in patients aged 18 to 65. Isolation of PBMCs was performed on 8.5 to 10 ml fresh peripheral blood. Sequenced material: blood. The receptor was derived from a woman in her 30s with Graves' hyperthyroidism. J is TRBJ1-1 and V is TRBV3-1, with TRBD1 as a possible D gene (5 bases). The CDR3, as DNA: TGTGCCAGCAGCCATCCAGGGCCGGGGTTCTCTTTCTTT. Its protein product is CASSHPGPGFSFF.